This entry lists 11 T cell receptor beta chains sequenced from one sample in a study of cytomegalovirus exposure and HLA in healthy donors. PCR used 60 Vbeta primers and 13 Jbeta primers. Assay: immunoSEQ multiplex PCR; the TCRdb copy retains only in-frame clones and omits some. The repertoire has fewer than 150,000 clones, roughly 82% of them found once; the top ten carry around 4%. Specimen: PBMCs. These TCRs come from a human donor in good health.

The chain joins TRBV6-6 to TRBJ2-7; D perhaps matches TRBD1 (6 bases). In germline, CDR1 is MNHNY, CDR2 SVGAGI (reference sequence). Trimming stripped 4 bases from V and 3 bases from J, with 13 bases between. This CDR3 spans 14 amino acids. The CDR3 spells CASSSYLGGYEQYF. The CDR3 DNA reads as TGTGCCAGCAGTTCATATTTAGGGGGCTACGAGCAGTACTTC.

CDR3 in amino acids: CASSITTGSSSATNEKLFF. CDR3 in DNA: TGTGCCAGTAGTATAACGACAGGGTCTTCTTCGGCAACTAATGAAAAACTGTTTTTT. The chain combines TRBV19 with TRBJ1-4, with 7 bases fitting TRBD1. V lost 2 bases and J lost 0; bases outside the gene matches: 12. The CDR3 runs to 19 residues. The germline V gene encodes CDR1 LNHDA and CDR2 SQIVND (reference sequence).

V gene TRBV5-4 combines with J gene TRBJ2-5; 10 bases map to TRBD2. The CDR3 has 15 residues. Germline V gene sequence: CDR1 SGHNT, CDR2 YYREEE (reference sequence). V was clipped by 6 bases and J by 4 bases; unmatched bases: 9. The CDR3 nucleotides are TGTGCCAGCACCCGAGCGGGAGGGCCTGGAGAGACCCAGTACTTC. Translating it yields CASTRAGGPGETQYF.

The chain joins TRBV18 to TRBJ1-2; tentatively, D is TRBD1 (6 bases). V gave up 1 base and J gave up 0 bases, with 6 bases separating them. The CDR3 spans 14 residues. Germline CDR1 is KGHSH and CDR2 is LQKENI. The CDR3 here is CASSPQGANYGYTF. As DNA, the CDR3 is TGTGCCAGCTCACCACAGGGGGCTAACTATGGCTACACCTTC.

This chain links TRBV7-9 with TRBJ2-1, with 9 nucleotides matching TRBD2. The CDR3 length is 14 residues. With V trimmed by 2 bases and J by 15 bases, 11 bases remained unmatched. From germline, CDR1 is SEHNR and CDR2 FQNEAQ (reference sequence). The chain's CDR3 is CASSLYKREVWSFF. As DNA, the CDR3 is TGTGCCAGCAGCTTATACAAGCGGGAGGTCTGGTCGTTCTTC.

The V call is TRBV6-1, the J call TRBJ2-3; TRBD2 aligns across 15 bases. The CDR3 has 15 residues. After removal of 6 bases from V and 7 bases from J, the junction contained 5 bases not matched to a gene. From germline, CDR1 is MNHNS and CDR2 SASEGT. The CDR3 region is CASRTGTSGRNTQYF. The DNA of the CDR3 is TGTGCCAGCAGAACCGGGACTAGCGGGAGGAATACGCAGTATTTT.

The chain couples TRBV7-3 to TRBJ2-3; 10 nucleotides align to TRBD2. Trimming took 3 bases from V and 3 from J; bases not matched to a gene: 12. Germline V gene data show CDR1 as SGHTA and CDR2 as FQGTGA. CDR3 length: 18 amino acids. Here the CDR3 reads CASSFIPRASGSTDTQYF. As DNA, the CDR3 is TGTGCCAGCAGCTTTATACCGAGGGCTAGCGGGAGTACAGATACGCAGTATTTT.

J is TRBJ1-1 and V is TRBV7-9; D ambiguous. With 3 bases removed from V and 1 base from J, the gap between germline ends came to 6 bases. Germline V gene lookup returns CDR1 SEHNR and CDR2 FQNEAQ (reference sequence). This CDR3 is 13 amino acids long. CDR3 residues: CASSFQENTEAFF. The DNA for the CDR3 is TGTGCCAGCAGCTTTCAGGAGAACACTGAAGCTTTCTTT. Full variable domain (outside the CDR3, taken from reference TRBV7-9 and TRBJ1-1): DTGVSQNPRHKITKRGQNVTFRCDPISEHNRLYWYRQTLGQGPEFLTYFQNEAQLEKSRLLSDRFSAERPKGSFSTLEIQRTEQGDSAMYLCASSFQENTEAFFGQGTRLTVV.

The rearrangement links TRBV5-1 to TRBJ2-5; tentatively, D is TRBD1 (5 bases). The DNA matches TRBJ2-7 better at its end, which makes the J call doubtful. CDR1 and CDR2 (germline): SGHRS, YFSETQ. There are 14 residues in the CDR3. The CDR3 here is CASSLRGPGYEQYF. The CDR3 nucleotides are TGCGCCAGCAGCTTGAGGGGTCCCGGCTACGAGCAGTACTTC.

This chain joins TRBV27 and TRBJ1-5; 7 nucleotides match TRBD1. The CDR3 runs 15 residues. V was clipped by 3 bases and J by 2 bases; unmatched bases: 4. Germline CDR1 and CDR2: MNHEY and SMNVEV (reference sequence). CDR3 sequence: CASSFLGQGNQPQHF. The CDR3 region has the DNA TGTGCCAGCAGTTTCTTAGGACAGGGCAATCAGCCCCAGCATTTT.

The V gene is TRBV10-3, the J gene TRBJ2-3, with a weak D call TRBD2 (7 bases). Germline V lookup: CDR1 ENHRY, CDR2 SYGVKD. V was cut by 7 bases and J by 1 base, with 15 bases left in between. The CDR3 runs to 15 residues. Here the CDR3 DNA reads TGTGCCATCACTCAGGCCGGGGGGCGCACAGATACGCAGTATTTT. Protein: CAITQAGGRTDTQYF.